The 30 T cell receptor beta chains presented below share a single source sample, sequenced in a study of cytomegalovirus exposure and HLA in healthy donors. The PCR contained 60 Vbeta and 13 Jbeta primers. The protocol was immunoSEQ multiplex PCR, while the TCRdb copy is restricted to in-frame clones and leaves out a portion. The table for this sample gives around 74,000 clones. Sequencing was performed on PBMCs. The receptor set was obtained from a man over 45 in good health and CMV-seropositive.

This sequence joins TRBV6-1 and TRBJ2-2, with D hard to call. Germline V lookup: CDR1 MNHNS, CDR2 SASEGT. CDR3 size: 11 residues. V lost 10 bases to trimming and J lost 6 bases, with 9 bases between them. CDR3 loop: CATLSPGELFF. CDR3 nucleotides: TGTGCCACCCTTAGCCCCGGGGAGCTGTTTTTT.

This chain uses TRBV30 with TRBJ2-6; weak D call: TRBD1 (6 bases). Germline lookup yields CDR1 GTSNPN and CDR2 SVGIG (reference sequence). The CDR3 is 16 amino acids. V gave up 3 bases and J gave up 1 base, with 13 bases separating them. This CDR3 is CAWRDQTGSGANVLTF. CDR3 sequence (DNA): TGTGCCTGGAGGGATCAAACAGGGTCTGGGGCCAACGTCCTGACTTTC.

This chain uses TRBV18 with TRBJ2-5; D is perhaps TRBD2 (5 bases). Per the germline V gene, CDR1 is KGHSH and CDR2 is LQKENI. The CDR3 is 13 amino acids. Trimming stripped 5 bases from V and 3 bases from J, with 10 bases between. The CDR3 loop is CASSSSREETQYF. The CDR3 DNA sequence: TGTGCCAGCTCATCTAGCAGAGAAGAGACCCAGTACTTC.

CDR3: CASTRDRYTDTQYF. CDR3 DNA: TGTGCCAGTACCCGGGACAGGTACACAGATACGCAGTATTTT. The chain joins TRBV19 to TRBJ2-3, with 8 bases lining up with TRBD1. This CDR3 contains 14 residues. In germline, CDR1 is LNHDA, CDR2 SQIVND (reference sequence). The V gene end was trimmed by 7 bases and the J gene end by 2 bases; junction bases not matched to a gene: 5.

This chain links TRBV5-1 with TRBJ2-2, with TRBD1 matching 9 bases. The CDR3 runs 16 residues. Germline V gene lookup returns CDR1 SGHRS and CDR2 YFSETQ. Trimming at V came to 4 bases and at J to 6 bases, leaving 10 bases not matched to a gene. This CDR3 is CASSPDRGGVSGELFF. The CDR3 DNA reads as TGCGCCAGCAGCCCAGACAGGGGGGGAGTGTCCGGGGAGCTGTTTTTT.

J is TRBJ1-4 and V is TRBV9, with D uncertain. V was clipped by 10 bases and J by 0 bases, with 13 bases between them. Germline values: CDR1 SGDLS, CDR2 YYNGEE. This CDR3 has 14 residues. CDR3 region: CAGDYIATNEKLFF. Here the CDR3 DNA reads TGTGCCGGAGACTACATTGCAACTAATGAAAAACTGTTTTTT.

The CDR3: CASRWRQNTEAFF. The CDR3 DNA reads as TGTGCCAGCAGGTGGCGGCAGAACACTGAAGCTTTCTTT. This chain joins TRBV27 and TRBJ1-1; D is ambiguous. This CDR3 spans 13 amino acids. V shed 6 bases and J shed 1 base, with 9 bases lying between them. The germline CDR1 and CDR2 sequences are MNHEY and SMNVEV (reference sequence).

The V call is TRBV19, the J call TRBJ2-7; 9 bases match TRBD1. Germline lookup yields CDR1 LNHDA and CDR2 SQIVND (reference sequence). V lost 5 bases to trimming and J lost 1 base; unmatched junction nucleotides: 6. This CDR3 is built from 15 residues. Here the CDR3 reads CASSPGTGRSYEQYF. The CDR3 region has the DNA TGTGCCAGTAGTCCAGGGACAGGGCGATCCTACGAGCAGTACTTC.

The J gene is TRBJ2-2, the V gene TRBV6-1; 7 bases match TRBD1. The CDR3 is 15 residues long. J gave up 5 bases and V 5 bases, and 8 bases lay outside the gene matches. The germline gives CDR1 MNHNS, CDR2 SASEGT. CDR3 in DNA: TGTGCCAGCAGTTTTACAGGGGCCCGAACCGGGGAGCTGTTTTTT. Protein: CASSFTGARTGELFF.

This chain uses TRBV27 with TRBJ2-7; a weak D match, TRBD1 (6 bases). The CDR3 consists of 13 residues. V lost 6 bases, J lost 7 bases, and 16 bases lay in between. Germline V gene lookup returns CDR1 MNHEY and CDR2 SMNVEV (reference sequence). The CDR3 loop reads CASSQGQGREQYV. The CDR3 DNA is TGTGCCAGCAGCCAGGGGCAGGGTCGAGAGCAGTACGTC.

V is TRBV30 and J is TRBJ1-6, with TRBD1 matching 7 bases. V dropped 4 bases and J dropped 0; count of bases not matched to a gene: 9. This CDR3 contains 17 residues. Germline loops: CDR1 GTSNPN, CDR2 SVGIG (reference sequence). CDR3 sequence reads: CAWTDLTGSSYNSPLHF. CDR3 nucleotides: TGTGCCTGGACTGATTTGACAGGGAGCTCCTATAATTCACCCCTCCACTTT.

The chain couples TRBV19 to TRBJ1-1, with a possible D match to TRBD1 (6 bases). This CDR3 comprises 17 residues. V dropped 0 bases and J dropped 0 bases, with 14 bases sitting between them. Germline V gene lookup returns CDR1 LNHDA and CDR2 SQIVND (reference sequence). The CDR3, as DNA: TGTGCCAGTAGTATAGAGGACAGAATTTTATTGAACACTGAAGCTTTCTTT. Amino acid sequence: CASSIEDRILLNTEAFF.

The chain links TRBV5-1 to TRBJ1-2, with TRBD1 identical over 12 bases. In germline, CDR1 is SGHRS, CDR2 YFSETQ. This CDR3 comprises 15 residues. V was pared by 4 bases and J by 3 bases, with 4 bases of the junction left unmatched. The CDR3 coding sequence is TGCGCCAGCAGCCCCGGGACAGGGGGCGACTATGGCTACACCTTC. Amino acid sequence: CASSPGTGGDYGYTF.

The DNA of the CDR3 is TGTGCCAGCAGTTCGGGGACAGGTGAAACTGAAGCTTTCTTT. Amino acid sequence: CASSSGTGETEAFF. The chain couples TRBV6-5 to TRBJ1-1, with 8 positions matching TRBD1. This CDR3 region has 14 residues. V was clipped by 4 bases and J by 5 bases; unmatched bases: 6. CDR1 MNHEY and CDR2 SVGAGI come from the germline V gene.

As DNA, the CDR3 is TGCGCCAGCAGCTTGGTACAGGGGACCACTGAAGCTTTCTTT. Translating gives CASSLVQGTTEAFF. The rearrangement links TRBV5-1 to TRBJ1-1; 7 nucleotides match TRBD1. This CDR3 has 14 residues. Germline lookup yields CDR1 SGHRS and CDR2 YFSETQ. Trimming took 0 bases from V and 4 from J; bases not matched to a gene: 3.

This chain joins TRBV27 and TRBJ1-6; 9 nucleotides agree with TRBD1. From germline, CDR1 is MNHEY and CDR2 SMNVEV (reference sequence). The J segment lost 11 bases and the V segment lost 3 bases, leaving 5 bases of the junction unmatched. The CDR3 spans 14 residues. CDR3 sequence reads: CASSFGTGRTPLHF. The CDR3 DNA sequence: TGTGCCAGCAGTTTTGGGACAGGGCGGACACCCCTCCACTTT.

The gene calls are TRBV5-5 and TRBJ1-1; 8 bases are shared with TRBD1. The V gene's germline CDR1 is SGHKS and CDR2 YYEKEE (reference sequence). This CDR3 has 13 residues. After removal of 5 bases from V and 3 bases from J, the junction contained 3 bases not matched to a gene. This CDR3 reads CASSPTGDTEAFF. The CDR3 region has the DNA TGTGCCAGCAGTCCGACAGGGGACACTGAAGCTTTCTTT.

V is TRBV4-1 and J is TRBJ1-5; 8 bases line up with TRBD1. CDR1 and CDR2 (germline): MGHRA, YSYEKL. V shed 1 base, J shed 8 bases, and the junction held 7 bases outside the gene matches. The CDR3 runs to 15 residues. CDR3: CASSQGPGGREPQHF. CDR3 coding DNA: TGCGCCAGCAGCCAAGGGCCAGGGGGCAGGGAGCCCCAGCATTTT.

As concerns this clone: The identical CDR3 is also encoded by other nucleotide sequences in the sample. The V gene is TRBV30, the J gene TRBJ2-3, with D perhaps matching TRBD2 (6 bases). Trimming stripped 1 base from V and 1 base from J, with 6 bases between. The CDR3 is 13 residues long. CDR1 GTSNPN and CDR2 SVGIG come from the germline V gene (reference sequence). The CDR3 region has the DNA TGTGCCTGGAGTGGGGGGGGCACAGATACGCAGTATTTT. Residues: CAWSGGGTDTQYF.

The rearrangement links TRBV2 to TRBJ1-1; 9 bases line up with TRBD1. Trimming took 7 bases from V and 3 from J; bases not matched to a gene: 6. The CDR3 sequence is 14 residues long. Germline CDR1 is SNHLY and CDR2 is FYNNEI. The CDR3 DNA reads as TGTGCCAGCATCGACAGGGGGGCGGACACTGAAGCTTTCTTT. As protein: CASIDRGADTEAFF. Complete variable domain (other parts from reference TRBV2 and TRBJ1-1): EPEVTQTPSHQVTQMGQEVILRCVPISNHLYFYWYRQILGQKVEFLVSFYNNEISEKSEIFDDQFSVERPDGSNFTLKIRSTKLEDSAMYFCASIDRGADTEAFFGQGTRLTVV.

This chain joins TRBV7-9 and TRBJ1-2; TRBD1 matches at 10 bases. Looked up from germline, CDR1 is SEHNR and CDR2 is FQNEAQ (reference sequence). V lost 10 bases and J lost 3; bases outside the gene matches: 5. CDR3 length: 13 residues. The CDR3: CAIPTGGDYGYTF. The CDR3 bases are TGTGCCATACCGACAGGGGGCGACTATGGCTACACCTTC.

The chain employs TRBV10-3 and TRBJ2-5; 8 bases line up with TRBD2. This CDR3 contains 15 residues. Per germline, CDR1 ENHRY and CDR2 SYGVKD. Trimming took 3 bases from V and 5 from J; bases not matched to a gene: 8. Here the CDR3 reads CAISDPRGGPETQYF. CDR3 in DNA: TGTGCCATCAGTGATCCTCGGGGGGGGCCTGAGACCCAGTACTTC.

The chain joins TRBV2 to TRBJ2-1; D gene unclear. Germline V gene data show CDR1 as SNHLY and CDR2 as FYNNEI. The V gene lost 6 bases and the J gene lost 7 bases, with 25 bases spanning the gap. The CDR3 covers 17 residues. The DNA of the CDR3 is TGTGCCAGCAGGGATCTGGCCGCAATGATGGAGAGGAATGAGCAGTTCTTC. Amino acids: CASRDLAAMMERNEQFF.

This chain links TRBV5-1 with TRBJ1-1, with D possibly matching TRBD1 (6 bases). The CDR3 extends over 14 amino acids. V was pared by 4 bases and J by 7 bases, with 17 bases between. Germline V CDR1 and CDR2: SGHRS, YFSETQ. The CDR3 DNA follows: TGCGCCAGCAGCCCTAAGGCAGGGGAGGGTGAAGCTTTCTTT. Translation gives CASSPKAGEGEAFF.

V and J are TRBV7-6 and TRBJ2-5; the match to TRBD2 covers 11 bases. Looked up from germline, CDR1 is SGHVS and CDR2 is FNYEAQ. This CDR3 has 15 amino acids. V was clipped by 6 bases and J by 5 bases; unmatched bases: 8. The CDR3 loop is CASSSSGTSGETQYF. The CDR3 DNA follows: TGTGCCAGCAGTTCATCCGGGACTAGCGGCGAGACCCAGTACTTC. The full variable domain, its missing parts supplied by reference TRBV7-6 and TRBJ2-5, is GAGVSQSPRYKVTKRGQDVALRCDPISGHVSLYWYRQALGQGPEFLTYFNYEAQQDKSGLPNDRFSAERPEGSISTLTIQRTEQRDSAMYRCASSSSGTSGETQYFGPGTRLLVL.

This chain joins TRBV30 and TRBJ2-3; 9 bases line up with TRBD1. Germline lookup yields CDR1 GTSNPN and CDR2 SVGIG (reference sequence). The CDR3 is 13 residues long. Trimming took 5 bases from V and 5 from J; bases not matched to a gene: 5. CDR3 DNA sequence: TGTGCCTGGGGACAGGGGAGGGGAGATACGCAGTATTTT. Translated, it gives CAWGQGRGDTQYF.

This chain connects TRBV6-5 to TRBJ1-4; no clear D gene. This CDR3 has 12 amino acids. CDR1 MNHEY and CDR2 SVGAGI come from the germline V gene. Trimming took off 5 bases at V and 15 bases at J, with 16 bases between the two ends. The CDR3 region has the DNA TGTGCCAGCAGTGACGCGCCGGGATCCTTGTTTTTT. Translating it yields CASSDAPGSLFF.

The chain has TRBV27 and TRBJ2-7, with D tentatively TRBD1 (5 bases). The germline V and J ends were trimmed by 3 bases and 4 bases, with 10 bases remaining between them. This CDR3 is 13 amino acids long. Germline lookup yields CDR1 MNHEY and CDR2 SMNVEV (reference sequence). CDR3 in DNA: TGTGCCAGCAGTTTGAGACAGCAATACGAGCAGTACTTC. This translates into CASSLRQQYEQYF.

The chain links TRBV6-1 to TRBJ2-2; 10 positions agree with TRBD1. Trimming at V came to 2 bases and at J to 3 bases, leaving 9 bases not matched to a gene. CDR3 size: 18 residues. Looked up from germline, CDR1 is MNHNS and CDR2 is SASEGT. CDR3 sequence reads: CASSEIGWTGGYTGELFF. The CDR3 region has the DNA TGTGCCAGCAGTGAAATCGGCTGGACAGGGGGGTACACCGGGGAGCTGTTTTTT.

This chain connects TRBV7-7 to TRBJ2-7; the match to TRBD1 covers 7 bases. Germline CDR1 and CDR2: SSHAT and FNYEAQ (reference sequence). The junction had 13 bases not matched to a gene; V was cut back by 5 bases and J by 0 bases. The CDR3 spans 17 residues. The chain's CDR3 is CASSQGGSGQTSYEQYF. As DNA, the CDR3 is TGTGCCAGCAGCCAAGGGGGTTCGGGACAGACCTCCTACGAGCAGTACTTC.